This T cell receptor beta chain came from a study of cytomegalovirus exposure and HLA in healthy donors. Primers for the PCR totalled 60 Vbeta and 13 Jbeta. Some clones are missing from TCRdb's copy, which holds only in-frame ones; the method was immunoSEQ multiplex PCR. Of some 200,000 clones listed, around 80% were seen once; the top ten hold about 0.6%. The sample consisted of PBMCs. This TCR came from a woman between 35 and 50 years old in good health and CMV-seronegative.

The CDR3 DNA reads TGTGCCAGTAGTTCTAGCACCCAAGAGACCCAGTACTTC. Translation: CASSSSTQETQYF. V usage is TRBV19 and J usage is TRBJ2-5, with D possibly being TRBD2 (5 bases). Between the trimmed V and J ends, which lost 5 bases and 1 base, there was a span of 8 bases. The CDR3 spans 13 residues. Per germline, CDR1 LNHDA and CDR2 SQIVND (reference sequence).